This is a list of T cell receptor beta chains from one sample in a study of response to subunit inactivated influenza vaccine. TCRdb itself ran the RT-PCR reads through MiXCR, one entry per CDR3 protein. The repertoire includes about 700,000 distinct CDR3 sequences, 11% to 15% of them detected once, and around 7% sits in the top ten. Material: PBMCs from blood, obtained 14 days before vaccination. The receptors shown here come from a man aged 45 to 65 who received an inactivated influenza vaccine. CDR3s leave out the opening cysteine and the closing phenylalanine or tryptophan.

v_call: TRBV6-2/TRBV6-3; cdr3_aa: ASSTRDRAISNQPQH
v_call: TRBV24-1; cdr3_aa: ATMGAANTGELF
v_call: TRBV4-2; cdr3_aa: ASSQDSFGTAYGYT
v_call: TRBV12-3/TRBV12-4; cdr3_aa: ASSFILTYNEQF
v_call: TRBV7-9; cdr3_aa: ASSPAGTPIYEQY
v_call: TRBV7-9; cdr3_aa: ATDGTIYNEQF
v_call: TRBV13; cdr3_aa: ASSLSFGQKPYEQY
v_call: TRBV5-5; cdr3_aa: ASSSGQLIYEQY
v_call: TRBV7-9; cdr3_aa: ASSLYLTGELF
v_call: TRBV14; cdr3_aa: ASSQGPPLAGEVFGSYEQY
v_call: TRBV6-2/TRBV6-3; cdr3_aa: ASSWTGRDTGELF
v_call: TRBV2; cdr3_aa: ATRPRSTEAF
v_call: TRBV15; cdr3_aa: ATPPPQDYEQY
v_call: TRBV7-9; cdr3_aa: ASSPLAGAAGEQF
v_call: TRBV7-2; cdr3_aa: ASSLARPTDTQY
v_call: TRBV11-2; cdr3_aa: ASSFETGGPKNTGELF